This entry describes one T cell receptor (beta chain). Its antigen is not identified. This entry is derived from a study of T cells expressing NK-cell markers. Study-wide context: Sorted CD3+CD56+NKG2C+, CD3+CD56+NKG2C- and CD3+CD56-NKG2C+ T cells supplied TCR beta repertoires. Points from the study as a whole: Once again these clonotypes came out on top in the CD3+CD56-NKG2C+ fraction of a few donors. Dominant NKG2C+ clonotypes accounted for roughly 1.0-8% of CD8+ T cells in six donors.

This CDR3 has 12 amino acids. Germline V CDR1 and CDR2: DFQATT, SNEGSKA (reference sequence). The authors generated TCR beta cDNA through 5'RACE template switching with UMIs. No DNA is given; TCRdb re-called the 5' RACE reads and lists each CDR3 protein once. The table for this sample gives 300,000 to 500,000 distinct CDR3 sequences. This chain connects TRBV20-1 to TRBJ1-5. The TCR comes from a woman aged 45 to 65 in good health. The specimen sequenced was blood T cells: a sorted CD56 or NKG2C T cell subset, CD4+ or CD8+ T cells, or bulk PBMC T cells (not recorded which). CDR3 protein: CSVGFINQPQHF.